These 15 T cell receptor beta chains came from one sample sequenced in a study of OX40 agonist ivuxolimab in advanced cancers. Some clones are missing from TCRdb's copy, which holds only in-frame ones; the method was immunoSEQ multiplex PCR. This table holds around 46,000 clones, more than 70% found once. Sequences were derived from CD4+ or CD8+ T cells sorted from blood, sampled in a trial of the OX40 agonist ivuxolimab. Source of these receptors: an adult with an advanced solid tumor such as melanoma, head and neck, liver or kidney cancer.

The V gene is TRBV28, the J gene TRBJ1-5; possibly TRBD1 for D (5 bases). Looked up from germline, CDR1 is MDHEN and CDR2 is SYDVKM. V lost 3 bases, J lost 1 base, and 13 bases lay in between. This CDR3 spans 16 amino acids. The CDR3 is CASSFVGGYSNQPQHF. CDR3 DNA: TGTGCCAGCAGTTTTGTCGGGGGATACAGCAATCAGCCCCAGCATTTT.

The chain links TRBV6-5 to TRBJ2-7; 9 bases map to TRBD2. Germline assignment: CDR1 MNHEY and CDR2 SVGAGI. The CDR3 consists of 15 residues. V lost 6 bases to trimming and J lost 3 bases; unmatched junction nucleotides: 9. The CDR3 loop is CASSRSTSGRYEQYF. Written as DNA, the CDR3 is TGTGCCAGCAGCCGATCAACTAGCGGGCGCTACGAGCAGTACTTC.

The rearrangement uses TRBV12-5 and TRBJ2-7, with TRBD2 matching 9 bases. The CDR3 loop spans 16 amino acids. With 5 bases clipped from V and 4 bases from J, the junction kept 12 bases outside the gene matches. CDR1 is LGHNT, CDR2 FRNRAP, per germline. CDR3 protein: CASGLLAGATNYEQYF. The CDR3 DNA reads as TGTGCTAGTGGTCTATTAGCGGGAGCTACAAATTACGAGCAGTACTTC.

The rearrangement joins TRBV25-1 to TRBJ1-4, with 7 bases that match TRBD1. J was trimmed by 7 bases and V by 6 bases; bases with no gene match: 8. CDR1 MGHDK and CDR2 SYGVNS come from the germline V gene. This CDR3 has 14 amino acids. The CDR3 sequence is CASRVGGSSEKLFF. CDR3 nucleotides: TGTGCCAGCAGAGTAGGGGGCTCTAGTGAAAAACTGTTTTTT.

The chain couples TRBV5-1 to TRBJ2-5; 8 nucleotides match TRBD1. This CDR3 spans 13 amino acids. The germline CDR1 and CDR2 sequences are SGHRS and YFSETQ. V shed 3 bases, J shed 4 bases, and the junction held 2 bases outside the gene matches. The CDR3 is CASSSDRVETQYF. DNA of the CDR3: TGCGCCAGCAGCTCGGACAGGGTAGAGACCCAGTACTTC.

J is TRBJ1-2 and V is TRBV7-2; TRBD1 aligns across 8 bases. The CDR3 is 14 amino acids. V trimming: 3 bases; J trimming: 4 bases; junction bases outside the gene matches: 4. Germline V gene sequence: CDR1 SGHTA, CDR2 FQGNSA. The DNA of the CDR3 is TGTGCCAGCAGCTTGGACAGGGTGAGCTATGGCTACACCTTC. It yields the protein CASSLDRVSYGYTF.

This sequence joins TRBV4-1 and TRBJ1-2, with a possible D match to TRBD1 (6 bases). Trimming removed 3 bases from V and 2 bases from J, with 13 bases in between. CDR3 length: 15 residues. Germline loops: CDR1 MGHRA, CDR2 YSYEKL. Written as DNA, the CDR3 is TGCGCCAGCAGCCAGAGAGACACAGGGAACTATGGCTACACCTTC. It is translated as CASSQRDTGNYGYTF.

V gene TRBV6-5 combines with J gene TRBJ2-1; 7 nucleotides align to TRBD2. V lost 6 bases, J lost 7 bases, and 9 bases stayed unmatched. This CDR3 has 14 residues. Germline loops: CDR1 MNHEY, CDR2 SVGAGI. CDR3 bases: TGTGCCAGCAGGTCCGGGGGGAATGGAAATGAGCAGTTCTTC. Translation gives CASRSGGNGNEQFF.

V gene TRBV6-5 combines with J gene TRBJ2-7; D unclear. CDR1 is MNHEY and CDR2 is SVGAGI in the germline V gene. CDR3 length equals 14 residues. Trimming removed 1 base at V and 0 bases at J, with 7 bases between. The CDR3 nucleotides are TGTGCCAGCAGTTACTACGTCAGCTCCTACGAGCAGTACTTC. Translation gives CASSYYVSSYEQYF.

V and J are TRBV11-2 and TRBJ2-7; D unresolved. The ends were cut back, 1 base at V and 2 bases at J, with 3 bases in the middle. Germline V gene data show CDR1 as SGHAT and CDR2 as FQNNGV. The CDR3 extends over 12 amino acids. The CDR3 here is CASSLATYEQYF. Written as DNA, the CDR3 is TGTGCCAGCAGCTTAGCTACCTACGAGCAGTACTTC.

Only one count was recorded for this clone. CDR3 sequence: CSASHGAGGYRRKETQYF. For the CDR3, the DNA is TGCAGCGCCTCCCACGGGGCAGGGGGATATCGTAGGAAAGAGACCCAGTACTTC. V and J are TRBV29-1 and TRBJ2-5; 7 positions match TRBD1. The CDR3 sequence is 18 residues long. The junction had 23 bases not matched to a gene; V was cut back by 7 bases and J by 3 bases. Per germline, CDR1 SQVTM and CDR2 ANQGSEA.

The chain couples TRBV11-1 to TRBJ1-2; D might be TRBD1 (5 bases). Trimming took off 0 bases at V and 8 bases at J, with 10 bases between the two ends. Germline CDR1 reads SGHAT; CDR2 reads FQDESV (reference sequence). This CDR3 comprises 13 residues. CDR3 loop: CASSLARRAGYTF. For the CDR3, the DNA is TGTGCCAGCAGCTTAGCGCGCAGGGCAGGCTACACCTTC.

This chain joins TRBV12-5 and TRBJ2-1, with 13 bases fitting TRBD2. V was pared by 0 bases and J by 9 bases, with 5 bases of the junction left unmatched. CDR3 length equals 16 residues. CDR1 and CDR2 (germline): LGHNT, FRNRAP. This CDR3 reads CASGLVRLAGGSEQFF. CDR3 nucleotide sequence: TGTGCTAGTGGTTTGGTACGACTAGCGGGAGGTAGTGAGCAGTTCTTC.

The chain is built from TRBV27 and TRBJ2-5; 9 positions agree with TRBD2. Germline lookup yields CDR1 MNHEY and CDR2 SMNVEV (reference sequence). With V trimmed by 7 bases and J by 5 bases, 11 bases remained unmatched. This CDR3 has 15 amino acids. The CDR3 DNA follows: TGTGCCAGCACCCTTCGGACTAGCGTGGGGGAGACCCAGTACTTC. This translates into CASTLRTSVGETQYF.

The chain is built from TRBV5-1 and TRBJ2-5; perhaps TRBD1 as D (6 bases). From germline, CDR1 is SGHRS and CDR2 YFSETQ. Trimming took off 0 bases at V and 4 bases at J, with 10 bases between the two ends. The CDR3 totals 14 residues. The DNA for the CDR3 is TGCGCCAGCAGCTTGGGACAGGTACCAGAGACCCAGTACTTC. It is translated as CASSLGQVPETQYF.